The rows below give T cell receptor beta chains drawn from one sample of a study of blood T cell repertoires in COVID-19. Libraries were prepared by immunoSEQ multiplex PCR; TCRdb keeps only in-frame clonotypes and omits some of them. The data contain under 200,000 clones, around 87% of them seen just once; the ten biggest clones take up around 0.63%. Specimen: peripheral blood. Every receptor here comes from a man between 60 and 75 years old with COVID-19, enrolled during active disease. Both conserved end residues are part of each CDR3. A D gene is named only where the DNA matches it firmly. Clone size is given for some rows only: seen once, a few or many times, or a class if the clone is expanded.

length	size	V	J	D	DNA	CDR3
15	NA	TRBV19	TRBJ1-5	NA	TGTGCCAGTAGTGAGCAGGGGTATAGCAATCAGCCCCAGCATTTT	CASSEQGYSNQPQHF
14	NA	TRBV28	TRBJ2-7	NA	TGTGCCAGCAGTTTGGTACAGGGCCGTCTCGAGCAGTACTTC	CASSLVQGRLEQYF
16	NA	TRBV5-1	TRBJ1-3	NA	TGCGCCAGCAGCTTTGGAGACAAGGGGTTTGGAAACACCATATATTTT	CASSFGDKGFGNTIYF
14	once	TRBV4-3	TRBJ1-4	TRBD1	TGCGCCAGCAGCCAAGGACAGGGGAATGAAAAACTGTTTTTT	CASSQGQGNEKLFF
13	NA	TRBV10-2	TRBJ1-2	TRBD1	TGCGCCAGCAGTGAGTACAGGGGGAACGGCTACACCTTC	CASSEYRGNGYTF
12	NA	TRBV19	TRBJ1-2	NA	TGTGCCAGTATAGGGGACATTGGAGGCTACACCTTC	CASIGDIGGYTF
17	NA	TRBV7-2	TRBJ2-5	TRBD2	TGTGCCAGCAGCTTAACGATACTAGCGGGACCCAAAGAGACCCAGTACTTC	CASSLTILAGPKETQYF
17	NA	TRBV11-3	TRBJ2-1	TRBD2	TGTGCCAGCAGCGTAAAGAGGACTAGCGGGGGGTACAATGAGCAGTTCTTC	CASSVKRTSGGYNEQFF
15	once	TRBV9	TRBJ2-1	TRBD1	TGTGCCAGCAGCCACGGGACAGGGGTGGGAAATGAGCAGTTCTTC	CASSHGTGVGNEQFF
16	NA	TRBV7-8	TRBJ2-2	TRBD1	TGTGCCAGCAGGCCAAATTCCGGGACAGGGGCCGGGGAGCTGTTTTTT	CASRPNSGTGAGELFF
19	NA	TRBV6-6	TRBJ2-6	NA	TGTGCCAGCAGTCAGAGAACTGGACTCGGGTCCTCTGGGGCCAACGTCCTGACTTTC	CASSQRTGLGSSGANVLTF
12	NA	TRBV24-1	TRBJ2-6	NA	TGTGCCACCAGTGACTACCTCCACGTCCTGACTTTC	CATSDYLHVLTF
15	NA	TRBV5-1	TRBJ1-2	TRBD1	TGCGCCAGCAGCGGGCGGACAGGGGTTGACTATGGCTACACCTTC	CASSGRTGVDYGYTF
16	NA	TRBV28	TRBJ2-3	TRBD1	TGTGCCAGCAGTCCCTGGACAGGATCTAGCACAGATACGCAGTATTTT	CASSPWTGSSTDTQYF
15	NA	TRBV5-1	TRBJ2-6	NA	TGCGCCAGCAGCTTGGTGAGGGCTGGGGCCAACGTCCTGACTTTC	CASSLVRAGANVLTF
16	NA	TRBV18	TRBJ2-3	TRBD2	TGTGCCAGCTCGCCCCCCGGGACTAGGGGCACAGATACGCAGTATTTT	CASSPPGTRGTDTQYF
12	NA	TRBV6-5	TRBJ2-2	NA	TGTGCCAGCAATCACAGGGCCGGGGAGCTGTTTTTT	CASNHRAGELFF
15	NA	TRBV5-1	TRBJ1-6	NA	TGCGCCAGCAGCTTTGAAGGGAGAGATAATTCACCCCTCCACTTT	CASSFEGRDNSPLHF
14	NA	TRBV19	TRBJ1-5	NA	TGTGCCAGTAGTACCGAGGGAGGGGGTCAGCCCCAGCATTTT	CASSTEGGGQPQHF
16	NA	TRBV7-2	TRBJ2-2	NA	TGTGCCAGCAGCTTACGTACAGTTACGAACACCGGGGAGCTGTTTTTT	CASSLRTVTNTGELFF
16	NA	TRBV21-1	TRBJ1-2	NA	TGTGCCAGCAGCAAAGCGCTTGGCAGGGGGAACTATGGCTACACCTTC	CASSKALGRGNYGYTF
14	NA	TRBV7-9	TRBJ2-3	TRBD1	TGTGCCAGCACCGTGACAGGGTTTTCAGATACGCAGTATTTT	CASTVTGFSDTQYF
14	few	TRBV4-1	TRBJ2-7	NA	TGCGCCAGCAGCCAAGATACGGTTCCCTACGAGCAGTACTTC	CASSQDTVPYEQYF
16	few	TRBV5-4	TRBJ2-2	NA	TGTGCCAGCAGCTTGGGAACGGTCGCGAACACCGGGGAGCTGTTTTTT	CASSLGTVANTGELFF
18	NA	TRBV4-3	TRBJ2-1	NA	TGCGCCAGCAGCCAAGTCTATCCTACCTTGAGCTCCTACAATGAGCAGTTCTTC	CASSQVYPTLSSYNEQFF
13	NA	TRBV7-2	TRBJ2-3	NA	TGTGCCAGCAGCTTAGGGCTAGCGGATACGCAGTATTTT	CASSLGLADTQYF
15	NA	TRBV6-1	TRBJ2-7	TRBD1	TGTGCCAGCAGTGAAGGGGGGACAGGGGCCGGCGAGCAGTACTTC	CASSEGGTGAGEQYF
14	NA	TRBV29-1	TRBJ1-2	NA	TGCAGCGTTGAGTGGGCTGGGCAGCACTATGGCTACACCTTC	CSVEWAGQHYGYTF
15	NA	TRBV7-2	TRBJ1-5	TRBD1	TGTGCCAGCAGCTTGTCAGGGGGCGAGAATCAGCCCCAGCATTTT	CASSLSGGENQPQHF
12	NA	TRBV4-1	TRBJ1-4	NA	TGCGCCAGCAGCCAAGAGGGTCAGCGGTTTTTCTTT	CASSQEGQRFFF
17	NA	TRBV7-9	TRBJ2-6	TRBD1	TGTGCCAGCAGCTTAGGGCAGGGGGCAGGTGGGGCCAACGTCCTGACTTTC	CASSLGQGAGGANVLTF
20	NA	TRBV27	TRBJ2-5	TRBD1	TGTGCCAGCAGTTTATCGCGAGGACAGGGGGCGAGATTAATTGGAGAGACCCAGTACTTC	CASSLSRGQGARLIGETQYF
13	NA	TRBV29-1	TRBJ1-2	NA	TGCAGCGCCCTAGGGCAGGGCACGGGCGGCTACACCTTC	CSALGQGTGGYTF
15	NA	TRBV15	TRBJ2-2	NA	TGTGCCACCAGCAGAGGTAACAGTAACACCGGGGAGCTGTTTTTT	CATSRGNSNTGELFF
16	NA	TRBV7-2	TRBJ2-1	TRBD1	TGTGCCAGCAGCTTAGGGGCGGGACAGGGGTTCTTTGAGCAGTTCTTC	CASSLGAGQGFFEQFF
15	NA	TRBV27	TRBJ1-1	NA	TGTGCCAGCAGACTAAAACAGGCCCTAAACACTGAAGCTTTCTTT	CASRLKQALNTEAFF
14	once	TRBV7-9	TRBJ1-5	NA	TGTGCCAGCAGCCCAGACGGGGGCAATCAGCCCCAGCATTTT	CASSPDGGNQPQHF
15	few	TRBV5-1	TRBJ2-7	TRBD1	TGCGCCAGCAGCTGGGGACAGGGAAGCTCCTACGAGCAGTACTTC	CASSWGQGSSYEQYF
16	NA	TRBV5-1	TRBJ1-4	TRBD1	TGCGCCAGCAGCTCCGGGACAGGGGCCTTTAATGAAAAACTGTTTTTT	CASSSGTGAFNEKLFF
16	NA	TRBV7-6	TRBJ1-1	NA	TGTGCCAGCAGCCCAACACCTGGCGGCTCTAACACTGAAGCTTTCTTT	CASSPTPGGSNTEAFF
17	NA	TRBV5-6	TRBJ2-1	NA	TGTGCCAGCAGCCTACCATTGGGAGGCGCCGCCGGCAATGAGCAGTTCTTC	CASSLPLGGAAGNEQFF
15	few	TRBV7-3	TRBJ1-1	TRBD1	TGTGCCAGCAGCCCGGGGACAGGGGGCAACACTGAAGCTTTCTTT	CASSPGTGGNTEAFF
19	NA	TRBV11-2	TRBJ1-4	TRBD1	TGTGCCAGCAGCCTAATGGGACAGGGGGCTCCTGGGACTAATGAAAAACTGTTTTTT	CASSLMGQGAPGTNEKLFF
14	once	TRBV28	TRBJ1-5	TRBD1	TGTGCCAGCATAGGAAGGGGGCAGAATCAGCCCCAGCATTTT	CASIGRGQNQPQHF
12	NA	TRBV6-2/TRBV6-3	TRBJ2-3	NA	TGTGCCAGCAGTTTTTCCGCAGATACGCAGTATTTT	CASSFSADTQYF
15	NA	TRBV11-3	TRBJ1-2	NA	TGTGCCAGCAGCTCCGTGGGACATAGTGGCTATGGCTACACCTTC	CASSSVGHSGYGYTF
14	NA	TRBV9	TRBJ2-5	NA	TGTGCCAGCAGCGTATACCGGGACCAAGAGACCCAGTACTTC	CASSVYRDQETQYF